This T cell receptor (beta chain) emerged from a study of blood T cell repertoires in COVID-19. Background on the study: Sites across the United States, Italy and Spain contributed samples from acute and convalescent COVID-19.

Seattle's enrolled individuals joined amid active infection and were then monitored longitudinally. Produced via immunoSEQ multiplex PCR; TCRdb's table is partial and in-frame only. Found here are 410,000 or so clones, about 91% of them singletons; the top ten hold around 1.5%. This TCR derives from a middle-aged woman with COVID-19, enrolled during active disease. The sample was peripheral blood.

The CDR3 sequence: CASSQVTGLSGNTIYF. Written as DNA, the CDR3 is TGCGCCAGCAGCCAAGTGACAGGCCTCTCTGGAAACACCATATATTTT. V usage is TRBV4-3 and J usage is TRBJ1-3, with a possible D match to TRBD1 (6 bases). V was shortened by 1 base and J by 0 bases, with 10 bases between the two germline ends. The CDR3 runs 16 residues. Germline values: CDR1 LGHNA, CDR2 YSLEER.